These 29 T cell receptor beta chains were all obtained from the same sample, sequenced in a study of cytomegalovirus exposure and HLA in healthy donors. Primers included in the PCR were 60 Vbeta and 13 Jbeta primers. Sequencing used immunoSEQ multiplex PCR; TCRdb keeps in-frame clones, though not all of them. The top ten clones hold approximately 1.5% of a sample with 150,000 to 200,000 clones, around four fifths of them seen once. The sequencing sample was made of PBMCs. The receptors were gathered from a young man in good health and CMV-seronegative.

There are a few counts of this clone. The chain combines TRBV5-1 with TRBJ2-7, with D tentatively TRBD2 (5 bases). CDR1 and CDR2 (germline): SGHRS, YFSETQ. The CDR3 has 15 amino acids. Trimming removed 2 bases at V and 0 bases at J, with 12 bases between. CDR3 in DNA: TGCGCCAGCAGCTTCTTAGCGTTCATCTCCTACGAGCAGTACTTC. It specifies CASSFLAFISYEQYF.

V and J are TRBV7-2 and TRBJ2-1, with TRBD2 matching over 10 bases. J gave up 4 bases and V 3 bases, and 6 bases lay outside the gene matches. This CDR3 is built from 16 residues. Germline V gives CDR1 SGHTA, CDR2 FQGNSA. CDR3 sequence (DNA): TGTGCCAGCAGCTTCTCTAGCGGGGGCAGTTACAATGAGCAGTTCTTC. It is translated as CASSFSSGGSYNEQFF.

J is TRBJ2-7 and V is TRBV11-2; 9 bases match TRBD2. Germline loops: CDR1 SGHAT, CDR2 FQNNGV. V lost 1 base and J lost 4; bases outside the gene matches: 2. The CDR3 length is 14 residues. This CDR3 reads CASSLGGGAYEQYF. The CDR3 DNA sequence: TGTGCCAGCAGCTTAGGCGGGGGGGCGTACGAGCAGTACTTC.

The V call is TRBV19, the J call TRBJ1-1; no clear D gene. V lost 1 base and J 1 base, leaving 7 bases between the germline ends. The CDR3 is 14 residues long. CDR1 is LNHDA, CDR2 SQIVND, per germline (reference sequence). DNA of the CDR3: TGTGCCAGTAGTATAGCCAGCGCGAACACTGAAGCTTTCTTT. Amino acid sequence: CASSIASANTEAFF. The full variable domain, with the rest looked up from reference TRBV19 and TRBJ1-1, is DGGITQSPKYLFRKEGQNVTLSCEQNLNHDAMYWYRQDPGQGLRLIYYSQIVNDFQKGDIAEGYSVSREKKESFPLTVTSAQKNPTAFYLCASSIASANTEAFFGQGTRLTVV.

DNA of the CDR3: TGCGCCAGCAGCCAAGATGGGCAGGGGGGCTCCTACGAGCAGTACTTC. Amino acid sequence: CASSQDGQGGSYEQYF. The rearrangement links TRBV4-3 to TRBJ2-7; maybe TRBD1 (7 bases). CDR3 length: 16 residues. CDR1 and CDR2 from the germline V gene are LGHNA and YSLEER. V was shortened by 0 bases and J by 0 bases, with 12 bases between the two germline ends.

This chain connects TRBV18 to TRBJ2-1, with no clear D. This CDR3 region has 13 residues. Germline assignment: CDR1 KGHSH and CDR2 LQKENI. The V gene lost 2 bases and the J gene lost 4 bases, with 6 bases spanning the gap. The CDR3 DNA follows: TGTGCCAGCTCACCAACAGTTTACAATGAGCAGTTCTTC. It is translated as CASSPTVYNEQFF.

The chain couples TRBV27 to TRBJ1-1; a possible D gene is TRBD1 (6 bases). In germline, CDR1 is MNHEY, CDR2 SMNVEV (reference sequence). V was cut by 6 bases and J by 3 bases, with 14 bases left in between. The CDR3 spans 14 residues. This CDR3 reads CASSNRAGDTEAFF. DNA of the CDR3: TGTGCCAGCAGCAACCGGGCAGGGGACACTGAAGCTTTCTTT.

The gene calls are TRBV5-1 and TRBJ1-4; D may be TRBD1 (6 bases). V was cut by 3 bases and J by 3 bases, with 12 bases left in between. The CDR3 sequence is 15 residues long. CDR1 is SGHRS, CDR2 YFSETQ, per germline. The CDR3 loop reads CASSWGTQSNEKLFF. Written as DNA, the CDR3 is TGCGCCAGCAGCTGGGGGACACAGTCTAATGAAAAACTGTTTTTT. The entire variable domain, with the rest obtained from reference TRBV5-1 and TRBJ1-4, is as follows: KAGVTQTPRYLIKTRGQQVTLSCSPISGHRSVSWYQQTPGQGLQFLFEYFSETQRNKGNFPGRFSGRQFSNSRSEMNVSTLELGDSALYLCASSWGTQSNEKLFFGSGTQLSVL.

The rearrangement links TRBV15 to TRBJ2-3; TRBD1 aligns across 10 bases. V shed 0 bases, J shed 1 base, and the junction held 1 base outside the gene matches. Germline CDR1 is LNHNV and CDR2 is YYDKDF (reference sequence). CDR3 length: 16 residues. This CDR3 is CATSRDGTGGTDTQYF. DNA for the CDR3: TGTGCCACCAGCAGAGATGGGACAGGGGGCACAGATACGCAGTATTTT.

The chain carries TRBV6-1 and TRBJ1-1, with D possibly being TRBD1 (5 bases). Deletions cut 5 bases from V and 0 bases from J, with 10 bases between. Germline loops: CDR1 MNHNS, CDR2 SASEGT. The CDR3 is made up of 14 amino acids. The chain's CDR3 is CASSKGHLNTEAFF. CDR3 DNA sequence: TGTGCCAGCAGTAAAGGACACTTGAACACTGAAGCTTTCTTT.

The gene calls are TRBV2 and TRBJ2-7; 10 bases are shared with TRBD2. CDR3 length: 15 amino acids. The V gene end was trimmed by 4 bases and the J gene end by 1 base; junction bases not matched to a gene: 4. CDR1 and CDR2 (germline): SNHLY, FYNNEI. The CDR3 DNA follows: TGTGCCAGCAGTGGACTAGCGGGCATATCCTACGAGCAGTACTTC. Translated: CASSGLAGISYEQYF.

The genes are TRBV6-6 and TRBJ2-5, with 8 positions matching TRBD2. The CDR3 spans 14 residues. Germline CDR1 and CDR2: MNHNY and SVGAGI (reference sequence). V dropped 6 bases and J dropped 5; count of bases not matched to a gene: 8. CDR3 region: CASSRGLARETQYF. The DNA of the CDR3 is TGTGCCAGCAGCCGCGGACTAGCCAGGGAGACCCAGTACTTC.

The chain couples TRBV28 to TRBJ1-1, with 9 bases lining up with TRBD1. This CDR3 spans 15 amino acids. Germline CDR1 and CDR2: MDHEN and SYDVKM. V lost 2 bases and J lost 1; bases outside the gene matches: 2. The chain's CDR3 is CASSLGGQGNTEAFF. CDR3 in DNA: TGTGCCAGCAGTTTAGGGGGACAGGGGAACACTGAAGCTTTCTTT.

This clone was observed a handful of times. The rearrangement uses TRBV10-3 and TRBJ1-1, with D maybe TRBD1 (6 bases). CDR1 and CDR2 from the germline V gene are ENHRY and SYGVKD. V was cut by 4 bases and J by 6 bases, with 18 bases left in between. The CDR3 sequence is 15 residues long. Here the CDR3 reads CAISANREGDAEAFF. Here the CDR3 DNA reads TGTGCCATCAGTGCCAACAGGGAAGGGGACGCTGAAGCTTTCTTT.

In DNA form, the CDR3 reads TGTGCCAGCAATGCGGACAGGGGGGATGAAGCTTTCTTT. Translation: CASNADRGDEAFF. The chain carries TRBV2 and TRBJ1-1, with 10 nucleotides matching TRBD1. Germline V CDR1 and CDR2: SNHLY, FYNNEI. J gave up 7 bases and V 7 bases, and 6 bases lay outside the gene matches. This CDR3 spans 13 amino acids. Full variable domain (rest looked up from reference TRBV2 and TRBJ1-1): EPEVTQTPSHQVTQMGQEVILRCVPISNHLYFYWYRQILGQKVEFLVSFYNNEISEKSEIFDDQFSVERPDGSNFTLKIRSTKLEDSAMYFCASNADRGDEAFFGQGTRLTVV.

The rearrangement joins TRBV18 to TRBJ1-2; D not resolved. This CDR3 has 14 amino acids. From germline, CDR1 is KGHSH and CDR2 LQKENI. Trimming pared 1 base from V and 8 bases from J, leaving 14 bases between. This CDR3 reads CASSPQESRSGYTF. DNA of the CDR3: TGTGCCAGCTCACCACAGGAGTCCCGCTCCGGCTACACCTTC.

The rearrangement links TRBV2 to TRBJ2-3, with a weak D call TRBD1 (6 bases). CDR1 is SNHLY, CDR2 FYNNEI, per germline. V was shortened by 1 base and J by 2 bases, with 13 bases between the two germline ends. This CDR3 region has 16 residues. CDR3: CASSEGGRGITDTQYF. CDR3 bases: TGTGCCAGCAGTGAAGGCGGCAGGGGTATCACAGATACGCAGTATTTT.

The CDR3 protein is CASSLWGGLAGRTGELFF. The CDR3 nucleotides read TGTGCCAGCAGCTTATGGGGGGGACTAGCGGGGCGCACCGGGGAGCTGTTTTTT. The chain is built from TRBV7-9 and TRBJ2-2; 13 nucleotides align to TRBD2. V was clipped by 2 bases and J by 4 bases; unmatched bases: 7. This CDR3 contains 18 residues. Germline CDR1 and CDR2: SEHNR and FQNEAQ (reference sequence).

V usage is TRBV9 and J usage is TRBJ2-3, with 7 bases matching TRBD2. The length of the CDR3 is 15 residues. With V trimmed by 3 bases and J by 5 bases, 9 bases remained unmatched. Germline assignment: CDR1 SGDLS and CDR2 YYNGEE. In nucleotides, the CDR3 is TGTGCCAGCAGCGCCGGTCGAGCGGGAAGAGATACGCAGTATTTT. It yields the protein CASSAGRAGRDTQYF.

This chain uses TRBV25-1 with TRBJ2-1; TRBD1 aligns across 7 bases. The CDR3 consists of 13 residues. The junction had 10 bases not matched to a gene; V was cut back by 7 bases and J by 10 bases. Germline V gene lookup returns CDR1 MGHDK and CDR2 SYGVNS. The CDR3 sequence: CASNLGTVGEQFF. DNA for the CDR3: TGTGCCAGCAATCTAGGGACAGTAGGGGAGCAGTTCTTC.

V and J are TRBV5-1 and TRBJ2-7, with 9 bases identical to TRBD1. This CDR3 spans 14 amino acids. Germline-derived CDR1 and CDR2 are SGHRS and YFSETQ. After removal of 5 bases from V and 6 bases from J, the junction contained 9 bases not matched to a gene. The CDR3 spells CASSGAGQGTEQYF. CDR3 coding DNA: TGCGCCAGCAGTGGGGCGGGACAGGGTACCGAGCAGTACTTC.

This chain links TRBV6-5 with TRBJ1-2; 10 bases are shared with TRBD1. Unmatched junction bases numbered 5, after V lost 5 bases and J lost 2 bases. Per the germline V gene, CDR1 is MNHEY and CDR2 is SVGAGI. This CDR3 has 15 residues. The CDR3 DNA follows: TGTGCCAGCAGTGCATGGGACAGGGGCAACTATGGCTACACCTTC. Translation: CASSAWDRGNYGYTF.

The V call is TRBV2, the J call TRBJ2-1; weak D call: TRBD1 (6 bases). From germline, CDR1 is SNHLY and CDR2 FYNNEI. V was trimmed by 6 bases and J by 5 bases, leaving 14 bases between them. CDR3 length: 14 residues. CDR3 nucleotides: TGTGCCAGCAGAGGACAGCTAGTTCACAATGAGCAGTTCTTC. This sequence encodes CASRGQLVHNEQFF.

This clone was recorded once. Here the CDR3 DNA reads TGTGCCAGTAGTCTCGGGATGAACACTGAAGCTTTCTTT. Translating gives CASSLGMNTEAFF. V and J are TRBV19 and TRBJ1-1; D gene uncertain. In germline, CDR1 is LNHDA, CDR2 SQIVND (reference sequence). V was pared by 5 bases and J by 0 bases, with 7 bases between. CDR3 length: 13 residues.

The chain carries TRBV14 and TRBJ1-2; D not certain. The V and J ends lost 1 base and 5 bases respectively, with 8 bases between them. Germline V gives CDR1 SGHDN, CDR2 FVKESK. This CDR3 is 13 amino acids long. The CDR3 is CASSQAPGYGYTF. CDR3 sequence (DNA): TGTGCCAGCAGCCAAGCCCCCGGGTATGGCTACACCTTC.

The chain recombines TRBV30 with TRBJ1-1, with D hard to call. In germline, CDR1 is GTSNPN, CDR2 SVGIG (reference sequence). Trimming took 1 base from V and 7 from J, leaving 13 bases between them. The CDR3 extends over 13 amino acids. The CDR3 nucleotides read TGTGCCTGGAGTGCGCCGAACCGGGGTGAAGCTTTCTTT. Encoded protein: CAWSAPNRGEAFF.

A word on this clone: Sequence at one end of the junction differs from germline and may be a read error. The CDR3: CSSSPPFQRPNYEQYF. The DNA of the CDR3 is TGTTCCAGCAGTCCGCCATTCCAGCGGCCTAACTACGAGCAGTACTTC. The genes are TRBV7-9 and TRBJ2-7, with D maybe TRBD2 (5 bases). Germline CDR1 reads SEHNR; CDR2 reads FQNEAQ (reference sequence). This CDR3 has 16 amino acids.

The chain employs TRBV7-9 and TRBJ1-4; no clear D gene. CDR1 SEHNR and CDR2 FQNEAQ come from the germline V gene (reference sequence). V lost 2 bases to trimming and J lost 0 bases, with 10 bases between them. CDR3 length equals 16 residues. The CDR3 is CASSLYSSATNEKLFF. The CDR3 DNA follows: TGTGCCAGCAGCTTATACAGCTCGGCAACTAATGAAAAACTGTTTTTT.

V and J are TRBV29-1 and TRBJ2-5, with TRBD1 as a possible D gene (5 bases). The germline V and J ends were trimmed by 2 bases and 2 bases, with 12 bases remaining between them. CDR3 length equals 14 residues. Germline values: CDR1 SQVTM, CDR2 ANQGSEA. This chain's CDR3 is CSVEIGHLQETQYF. The CDR3 bases are TGCAGCGTTGAAATCGGACACCTACAAGAGACCCAGTACTTC.